Listed below are T cell receptor beta chains from one sample, sequenced in a study of cytomegalovirus exposure and HLA in healthy donors. Only in-frame clones appear in the TCRdb table, and some are missing; sequencing was by immunoSEQ multiplex PCR. The repertoire includes around 30,000 clones, around nine tenths of them detected once, and approximately 2.8% sits in the top ten. Sequencing input: PBMCs. Receptors were obtained from a boy aged 5-17 years in good health and CMV-seronegative. The CDR3 runs from the conserved cysteine through the conserved F or W. A D gene is named only where the DNA matches it firmly. Rows give clone size only sometimes, using once, few, many, or a class for an expanded clone.

.,TRBV21-1,.,TRBJ1-5,CASSYYRGLSNQPQHF,TGTGCCAGCAGCTACTACAGGGGGCTAAGCAATCAGCCCCAGCATTTT
.,TRBV10-2,.,TRBJ1-5,CASSESNPGFQPQHF,TGCGCCAGCAGTGAGTCGAACCCGGGGTTCCAGCCCCAGCATTTT
.,TRBV7-2,.,TRBJ2-3,CASSPGHSTDTQYF,TGTGCCAGCAGCCCGGGACACAGCACAGATACGCAGTATTTT
once,TRBV6-1,.,TRBJ2-5,CASTKGLKETQYF,TGTGCCAGCACCAAGGGACTTAAAGAGACCCAGTACTTC
.,TRBV29-1,.,TRBJ1-4,CSVGGGGEKLFF,TGCAGCGTAGGAGGAGGTGGTGAAAAACTGTTTTTT
.,TRBV9,TRBD2,TRBJ2-3,CASSPRLAGGPSADTQYF,TGTGCCAGCAGCCCGCGACTAGCGGGGGGGCCTTCGGCAGATACGCAGTATTTT
.,TRBV7-9,TRBD1,TRBJ2-2,CAKGARNTGELFF,TGTGCCAAGGGGGCGCGCAACACCGGGGAGCTGTTTTTT
.,TRBV5-1,.,TRBJ2-7,CASSSDRPLDEQYF,TGCGCCAGCAGCTCCGACAGACCCTTGGACGAGCAGTACTTC
few,TRBV7-6,TRBD1,TRBJ1-2,CASSPTGGSGGYTF,TGTGCCAGCAGCCCAACAGGGGGCTCTGGTGGCTACACCTTC
.,TRBV11-3,.,TRBJ2-1,CASSLDRNNEQFF,TGTGCCAGCAGCTTAGACAGGAACAATGAGCAGTTCTTC
.,TRBV4-1,TRBD1,TRBJ1-5,CASSQEDRTATPQHF,TGCGCCAGCAGCCAAGAGGACAGGACGGCCACGCCCCAGCATTTT
.,TRBV28,.,TRBJ2-5,CASSTLHGTRHPRETQYF,TGTGCCAGCAGTACGCTCCACGGGACACGCCACCCCAGAGAGACCCAGTACTTC
once,TRBV6-5,TRBD2,TRBJ2-1,CASSYNLAGLNNEQFF,TGTGCCAGCAGTTACAACCTAGCGGGGCTGAACAATGAGCAGTTCTTC
once,TRBV13,TRBD1,TRBJ2-7,CASSWQQGMAYEQYF,TGTGCCAGCAGCTGGCAACAGGGGATGGCATACGAGCAGTACTTC
.,TRBV2,.,TRBJ2-7,CASSGQATYEQYF,TGTGCCAGCAGTGGGCAGGCAACCTACGAGCAGTACTTC
.,TRBV5-4,TRBD1,TRBJ1-2,CASSSPGTGADGYTF,TGTGCCAGCAGCTCTCCCGGGACAGGGGCCGATGGCTACACCTTC
.,TRBV7-9,TRBD2,TRBJ2-7,CASRHGGFYEQYF,TGTGCCAGCAGACACGGGGGGTTCTACGAGCAGTACTTC
once,TRBV23-1,TRBD1,TRBJ1-6,CASSQSRTGGSPLHF,TGCGCCAGCAGTCAATCCAGGACAGGGGGTTCACCCCTCCACTTT
.,TRBV4-1,TRBD1,TRBJ1-5,CASSQGDSNQPQHF,TGCGCCAGCAGCCAAGGGGACAGTAATCAGCCCCAGCATTTT
.,TRBV7-3,.,TRBJ2-3,CASSLISAIRADTQYF,TGTGCCAGCAGCTTAATATCAGCCATCCGGGCAGATACGCAGTATTTT
.,TRBV11-2,.,TRBJ2-1,CASSLGLLNEQFF,TGTGCCAGCAGCCTGGGACTTCTGAATGAGCAGTTCTTC
.,TRBV27,TRBD1,TRBJ2-7,CASSTSGQGNREQYF,TGTGCCAGCAGTACATCGGGACAGGGAAATCGCGAGCAGTACTTC
.,TRBV2,TRBD2,TRBJ2-3,CASSEGLAGGLVDTQYF,TGTGCCAGCAGTGAGGGACTAGCGGGGGGATTAGTAGATACGCAGTATTTT
.,TRBV9,.,TRBJ2-7,CASSVGGPGYEQYF,TGTGCCAGCAGCGTAGGGGGGCCGGGGTACGAGCAGTACTTC
once,TRBV29-1,.,TRBJ1-5,CSVILGNQPQHF,TGCAGCGTTATCCTCGGCAATCAGCCCCAGCATTTT
once,TRBV13,.,TRBJ2-3,CASSYGWDTQYF,TGTGCCAGCAGCTATGGCTGGGATACGCAGTATTTT